This TCR beta chain was sequenced in a study of CD8 T cells in Susac syndrome. Reverse transcription of roughly 0.45 to 1 ug RNA was carried out with random hexamers. With immunoSEQ multiplex PCR, TCR beta CDR3 was amplified across 54 Vbeta and 13 Jbeta. TCRdb processed the immunoSEQ multiplex PCR reads anew with MiXCR; each CDR3 protein has one entry. The sample holds approximately 150,000 distinct CDR3 sequences, roughly 95% seen once. This CDR3 has 12 residues. V lost 7 bases to trimming and J lost 9 bases, with 13 bases between them. Germline V lookup: CDR1 SNHLY, CDR2 FYNNEI. In blood CD8+ and CD4+ T cells, TCR beta underwent sequencing. Controls were drawn from healthy donors and were matched for age and sex. Negative isolation yielded CD4+ and CD8+ T cells, and FACS enriched TEMRA cells.

This sequence was found in a human donor in good health. The chain joins TRBV2 to TRBJ2-1; D might be TRBD2 (5 bases). Sequencing was performed on CD4+ T cells from PBMCs. This chain's CDR3 is CASTRRRSEQFF. Here the CDR3 DNA reads TGTGCCAGCACCCGGAGGCGGTCTGAGCAGTTCTTC.